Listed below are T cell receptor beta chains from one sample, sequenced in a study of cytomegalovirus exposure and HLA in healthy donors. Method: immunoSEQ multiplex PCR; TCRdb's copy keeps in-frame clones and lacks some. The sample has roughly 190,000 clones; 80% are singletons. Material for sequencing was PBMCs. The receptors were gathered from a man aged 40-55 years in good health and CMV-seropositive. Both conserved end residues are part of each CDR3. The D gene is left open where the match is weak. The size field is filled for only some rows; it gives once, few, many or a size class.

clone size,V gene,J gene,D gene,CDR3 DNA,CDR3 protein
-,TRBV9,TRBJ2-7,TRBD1,TGTGCCAGCACCGGACAGGGGGCTCGCGAGCAGTACTTC,CASTGQGAREQYF
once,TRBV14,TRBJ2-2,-,TGTGCCAGCAGCCAAGATGTAGGCGGGCGGGAGCTGTTTTTT,CASSQDVGGRELFF
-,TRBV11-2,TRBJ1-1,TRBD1,TGTGCCAGCAGCTTCAGGGACAGGGGAGACGGAGCTTTCTTT,CASSFRDRGDGAFF
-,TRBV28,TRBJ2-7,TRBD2,TGCAAATCTAGCGGGGTTGGTTACGAGCAGTACTTC,CKSSGVGYEQYF
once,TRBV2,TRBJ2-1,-,TGTGCCAGCAGTGGGTCCTACTCCTACAATGAGCAGTTCTTC,CASSGSYSYNEQFF
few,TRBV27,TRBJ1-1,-,TGTGCCAGCGGGCCGGGGGGGAACACTGAAGCTTTCTTT,CASGPGGNTEAFF
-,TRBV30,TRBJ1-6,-,TGTGCACTGGTCGGGAGACCGGGCAGGGATAATTCACCCCTCCACTTT,CALVGRPGRDNSPLHF
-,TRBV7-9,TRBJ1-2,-,TGTGCCAGCGGATTAGGACAGCTCTATGGCTACACCTTC,CASGLGQLYGYTF
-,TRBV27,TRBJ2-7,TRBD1,TGTGCCGTCGCCTCTGGACAGGGCGATTACGAGCAGTACTTC,CAVASGQGDYEQYF
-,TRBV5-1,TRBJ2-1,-,TGCGCCAGCAGCCGGAGAGCGGTGAGCTCCTACAATGAGCAGTTCTTC,CASSRRAVSSYNEQFF
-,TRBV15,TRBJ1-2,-,TGTGCCACCAGCAGAGGATTACGCGAGAACGATGGCTACACCTTC,CATSRGLRENDGYTF
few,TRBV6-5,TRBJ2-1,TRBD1,TGTGCCAGCACACCGGGACAGGGAGTCAATGAGCAGTTCTTC,CASTPGQGVNEQFF
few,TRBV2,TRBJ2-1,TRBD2,TGTGCCAGCAGGGTAGGGGCGGGGGGCGGCAATGAGCAGTTCTTC,CASRVGAGGGNEQFF
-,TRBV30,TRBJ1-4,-,TGTGCCTGGAGTGTCGGGGGGACTAATGAAAAACTGTTTTTT,CAWSVGGTNEKLFF
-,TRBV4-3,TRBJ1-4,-,TGCGCCAGCAGCCAAGTCTCATGGGCCATGGGTGAAAAACTGTTTTTT,CASSQVSWAMGEKLFF
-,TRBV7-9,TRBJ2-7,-,TGTGCCAGCAGCCCCGACAGGCCCCGCGAGCAGTACTTC,CASSPDRPREQYF
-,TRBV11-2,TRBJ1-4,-,TGTGCCAGCAGCTCGCAGGGCGGTTTGACTAATGAAAAACTGTTTTTT,CASSSQGGLTNEKLFF
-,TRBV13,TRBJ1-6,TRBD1,TGTGCCAGCAGCTTGACAGGGGATGATTCACCCCTCCACTTT,CASSLTGDDSPLHF
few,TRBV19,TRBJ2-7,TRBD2,TGTGCCAGTAGTATCAGCGGGGCGACCTACGAGCAGTACTTC,CASSISGATYEQYF
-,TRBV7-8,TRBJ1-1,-,TGTGCCAGCAGCTGGAGACAGGTTACCACTGAAGCTTTCTTT,CASSWRQVTTEAFF
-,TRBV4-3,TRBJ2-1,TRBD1,TGCGCCAGCAGCCAAGATCTGGGGACAGGGGTCAGGAATGAGCAGTTCTTC,CASSQDLGTGVRNEQFF
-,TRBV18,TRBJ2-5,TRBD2,TGTGCCAGCTCACCGAGGAGGCGGGGGAGATCCCAAGAGACCCAGTACTTC,CASSPRRRGRSQETQYF
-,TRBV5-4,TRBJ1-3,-,TGTGCCAGCAGACGTCATGGGGCAGGTGGAAACACCATATATTTT,CASRRHGAGGNTIYF
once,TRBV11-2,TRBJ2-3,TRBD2,TGTGCCAGCAGCTTAGAGCGGGGGGGCACAGATACGCAGTATTTT,CASSLERGGTDTQYF
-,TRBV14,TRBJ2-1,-,TGTGCCAGCAGCCAAGAGTCGGGTTTCAATGAGCAGTTCTTC,CASSQESGFNEQFF
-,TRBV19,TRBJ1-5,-,TGTGCCAGTACGTGGGGGGGCGGGCAGCCCCAGCATTTT,CASTWGGGQPQHF
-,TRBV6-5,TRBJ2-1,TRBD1,TGTGCCAGCAGTTCCCGGGCAGGGGGAGATGAGCAGTTCTTC,CASSSRAGGDEQFF
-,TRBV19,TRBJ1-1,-,TGTGCCAGTAGTGTAGGACGCGGGATCCTGACTGAAGCTTTCTTT,CASSVGRGILTEAFF
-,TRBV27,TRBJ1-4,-,TGTGCCAGCAGCCCACGAGGAACTAATGAAAAACTGTTTTTT,CASSPRGTNEKLFF
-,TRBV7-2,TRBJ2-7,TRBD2,TGTGCCAGCAAGGAAGGCGGGGGTCCCTACGAGCAGTACTTC,CASKEGGGPYEQYF
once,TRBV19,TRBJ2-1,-,TGTGCCAGTAGTATCACGGGGGACCGCTGGAATGAGCAGTTCTTC,CASSITGDRWNEQFF